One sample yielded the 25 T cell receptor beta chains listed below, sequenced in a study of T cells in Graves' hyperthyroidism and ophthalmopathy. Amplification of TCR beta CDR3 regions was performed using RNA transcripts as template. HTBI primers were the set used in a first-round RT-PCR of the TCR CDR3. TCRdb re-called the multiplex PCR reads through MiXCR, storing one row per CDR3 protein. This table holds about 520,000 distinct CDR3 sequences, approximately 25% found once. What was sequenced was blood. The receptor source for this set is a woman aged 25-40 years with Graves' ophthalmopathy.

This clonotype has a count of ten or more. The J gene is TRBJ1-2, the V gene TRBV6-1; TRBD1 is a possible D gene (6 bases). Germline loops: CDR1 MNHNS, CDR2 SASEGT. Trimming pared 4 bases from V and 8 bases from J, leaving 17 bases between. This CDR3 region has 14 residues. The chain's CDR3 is CASSAWLGAEGYTF. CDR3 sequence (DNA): TGTGCCAGCAGTGCCTGGTTGGGGGCCGAGGGCTACACCTTC.

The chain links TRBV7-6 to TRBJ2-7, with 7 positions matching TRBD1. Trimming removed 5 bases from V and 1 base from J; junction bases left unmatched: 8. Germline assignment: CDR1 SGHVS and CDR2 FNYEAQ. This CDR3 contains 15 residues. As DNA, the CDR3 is TGTGCCAGCAGCCCAGAGGGGGACAGTTCCTACGAGCAGTACTTC. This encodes CASSPEGDSSYEQYF. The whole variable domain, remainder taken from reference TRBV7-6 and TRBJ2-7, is GAGVSQSPRYKVTKRGQDVALRCDPISGHVSLYWYRQALGQGPEFLTYFNYEAQQDKSGLPNDRFSAERPEGSISTLTIQRTEQRDSAMYRCASSPEGDSSYEQYFGPGTRLTVT.

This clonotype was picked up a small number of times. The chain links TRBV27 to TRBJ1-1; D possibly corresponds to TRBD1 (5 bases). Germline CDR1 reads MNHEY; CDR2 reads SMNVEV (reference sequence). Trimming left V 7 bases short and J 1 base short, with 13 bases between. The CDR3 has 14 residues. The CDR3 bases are TGTGCCAGCAACCTCGGGGCAGGGAACACTGAAGCTTTCTTT. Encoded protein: CASNLGAGNTEAFF.

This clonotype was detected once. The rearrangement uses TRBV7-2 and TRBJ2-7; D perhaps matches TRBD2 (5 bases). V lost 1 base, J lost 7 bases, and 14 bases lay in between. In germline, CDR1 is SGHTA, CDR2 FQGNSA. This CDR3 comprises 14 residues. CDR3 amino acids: CASSLGTQSGEQYF. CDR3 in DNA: TGTGCCAGCAGCTTAGGGACCCAATCGGGGGAGCAGTACTTC. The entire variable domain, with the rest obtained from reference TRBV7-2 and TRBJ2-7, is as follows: GAGVSQSPSNKVTEKGKDVELRCDPISGHTALYWYRQSLGQGLEFLIYFQGNSAPDKSGLPSDRFSAERTGGSVSTLTIQRTQQEDSAVYLCASSLGTQSGEQYFGPGTRLTVT.

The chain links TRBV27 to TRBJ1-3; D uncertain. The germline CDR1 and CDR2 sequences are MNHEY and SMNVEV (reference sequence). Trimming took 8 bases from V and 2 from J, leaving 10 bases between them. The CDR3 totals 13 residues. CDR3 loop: CASRMGTGNTIYF. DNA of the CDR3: TGTGCCAGCCGAATGGGGACTGGAAACACCATATATTTT.

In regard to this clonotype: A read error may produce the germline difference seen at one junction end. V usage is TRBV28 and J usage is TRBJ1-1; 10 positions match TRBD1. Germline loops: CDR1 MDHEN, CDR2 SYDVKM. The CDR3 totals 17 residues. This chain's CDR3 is CASSGDRGGLVNTEAFF. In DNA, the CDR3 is TGTGCCAGCAGTGGGGACAGGGGAGGTTTGGTGAACACTGAAGCCTTCTTT.

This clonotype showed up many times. The CDR3 region has the DNA TGTGCTAGTGGTATCACAGGGAGGTCTGAAGCTTTCTTT. This codes for CASGITGRSEAFF. This chain connects TRBV12-5 to TRBJ1-1; a weak D match, TRBD1 (6 bases). The CDR3 is made up of 13 amino acids. Germline assignment: CDR1 LGHNT and CDR2 FRNRAP. Trimming pared 5 bases from V and 6 bases from J, leaving 13 bases between. Full variable domain (outside the CDR3, taken from reference TRBV12-5 and TRBJ1-1): DARVTQTPRHKVTEMGQEVTMRCQPILGHNTVFWYRQTMMQGLELLAYFRNRAPLDDSGMPKDRFSAEMPDATLATLKIQPSEPRDSAVYFCASGITGRSEAFFGQGTRLTVV.

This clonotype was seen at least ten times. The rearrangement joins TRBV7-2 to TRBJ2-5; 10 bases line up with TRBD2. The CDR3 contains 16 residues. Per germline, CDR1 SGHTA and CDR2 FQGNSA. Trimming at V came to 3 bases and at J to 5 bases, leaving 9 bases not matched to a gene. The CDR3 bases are TGTGCCAGCAGCTTTTTTGCCGGGACTAGCGTGGAGACCCAGTACTTC. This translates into CASSFFAGTSVETQYF.

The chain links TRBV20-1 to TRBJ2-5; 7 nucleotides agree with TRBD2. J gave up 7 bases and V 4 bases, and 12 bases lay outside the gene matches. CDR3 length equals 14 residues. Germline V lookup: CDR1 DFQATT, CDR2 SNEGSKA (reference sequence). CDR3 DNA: TGCAGTGCTAACCGGGACTACCCCTATGTGACCCAGTACTTC. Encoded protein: CSANRDYPYVTQYF.

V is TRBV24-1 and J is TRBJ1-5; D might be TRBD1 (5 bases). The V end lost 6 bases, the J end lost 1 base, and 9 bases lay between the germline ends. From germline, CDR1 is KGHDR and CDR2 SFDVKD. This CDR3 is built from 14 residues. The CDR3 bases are TGTGCCACCAGTCGGCAGGGAAGCAATCAGCCCCAGCATTTT. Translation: CATSRQGSNQPQHF.

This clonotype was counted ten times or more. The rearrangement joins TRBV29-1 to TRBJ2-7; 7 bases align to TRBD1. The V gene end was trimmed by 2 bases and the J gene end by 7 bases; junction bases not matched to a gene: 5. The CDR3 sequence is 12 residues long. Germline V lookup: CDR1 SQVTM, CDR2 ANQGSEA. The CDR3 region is CSVELGTVEQYF. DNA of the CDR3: TGCAGCGTTGAATTGGGGACAGTAGAGCAGTACTTC.

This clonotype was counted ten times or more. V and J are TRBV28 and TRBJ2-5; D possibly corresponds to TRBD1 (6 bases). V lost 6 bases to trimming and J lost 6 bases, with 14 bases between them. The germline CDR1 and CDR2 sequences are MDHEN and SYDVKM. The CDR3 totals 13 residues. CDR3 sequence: CASRFSGAKTQYF. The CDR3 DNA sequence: TGTGCCAGCAGGTTCTCAGGGGCGAAGACCCAGTACTTC.

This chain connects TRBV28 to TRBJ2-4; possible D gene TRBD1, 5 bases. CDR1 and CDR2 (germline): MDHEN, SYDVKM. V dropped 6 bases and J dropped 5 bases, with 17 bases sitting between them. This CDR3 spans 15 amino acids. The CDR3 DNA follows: TGTGCCAGCAGGCTCAGACCACAGGTCCAAAACATTCAGTACTTC. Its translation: CASRLRPQVQNIQYF. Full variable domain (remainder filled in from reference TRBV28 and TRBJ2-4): DVKVTQSSRYLVKRTGEKVFLECVQDMDHENMFWYRQDPGLGLRLIYFSYDVKMKEKGDIPEGYSVSREKKERFSLILESASTNQTSMYLCASRLRPQVQNIQYFGAGTRLSVL.

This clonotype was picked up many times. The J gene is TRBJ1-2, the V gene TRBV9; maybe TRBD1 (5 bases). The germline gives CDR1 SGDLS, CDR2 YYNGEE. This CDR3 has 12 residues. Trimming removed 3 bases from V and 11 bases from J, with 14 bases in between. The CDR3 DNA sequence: TGTGCCAGCAGCGCAGCGGGACGGGGATACACCTTC. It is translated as CASSAAGRGYTF.

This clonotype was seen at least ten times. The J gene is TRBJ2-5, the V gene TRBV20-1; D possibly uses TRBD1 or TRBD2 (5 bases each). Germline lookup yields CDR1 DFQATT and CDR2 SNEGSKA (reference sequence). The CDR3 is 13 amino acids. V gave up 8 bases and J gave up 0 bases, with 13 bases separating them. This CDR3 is CSSPGRYQETQYF. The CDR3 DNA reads TGCAGTTCTCCGGGACGATACCAAGAGACCCAGTACTTC.

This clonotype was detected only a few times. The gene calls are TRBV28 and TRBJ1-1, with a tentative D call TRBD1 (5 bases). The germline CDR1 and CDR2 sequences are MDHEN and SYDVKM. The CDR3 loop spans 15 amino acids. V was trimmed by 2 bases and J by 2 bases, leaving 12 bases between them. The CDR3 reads CASSLTQGSNTEAFF. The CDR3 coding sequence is TGTGCCAGCAGTTTAACCCAGGGTAGTAACACTGAAGCTTTCTTT.

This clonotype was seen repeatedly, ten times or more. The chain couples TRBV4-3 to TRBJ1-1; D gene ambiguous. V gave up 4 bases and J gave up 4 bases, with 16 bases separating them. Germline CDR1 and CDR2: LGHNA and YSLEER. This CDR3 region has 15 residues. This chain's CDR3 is CASSPSPGSVTEAFF. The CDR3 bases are TGCGCCAGCAGCCCGTCCCCAGGCAGTGTCACTGAAGCTTTCTTT.

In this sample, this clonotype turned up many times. Here the CDR3 DNA reads TGTGCCAGCAGTGGGGACAGTTACTACGAGCAGTACTTC. It encodes CASSGDSYYEQYF. The chain uses TRBV27 and TRBJ2-7; TRBD1 agrees at 7 bases. After removal of 5 bases from V and 3 bases from J, the junction contained 4 bases not matched to a gene. Germline V lookup: CDR1 MNHEY, CDR2 SMNVEV (reference sequence). The length of the CDR3 is 13 residues.

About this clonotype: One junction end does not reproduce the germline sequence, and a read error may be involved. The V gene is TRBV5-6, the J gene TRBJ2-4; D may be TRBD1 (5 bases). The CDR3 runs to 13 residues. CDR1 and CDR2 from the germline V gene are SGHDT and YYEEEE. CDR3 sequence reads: CASSSPRLDIKYF. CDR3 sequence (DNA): TGTGCCAGCAGCTCGCCTAGGCTGGACATTAAGTACTTC. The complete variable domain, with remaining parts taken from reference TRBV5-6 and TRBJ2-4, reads DAGVTQSPTHLIKTRGQQVTLRCSPKSGHDTVSWYQQALGQGPQFIFQYYEEEERQRGNFPDRFSGHQFPNYSSELNVNALLLGDSALYLCASSSPRLDIKYFGAGTRLSVL.

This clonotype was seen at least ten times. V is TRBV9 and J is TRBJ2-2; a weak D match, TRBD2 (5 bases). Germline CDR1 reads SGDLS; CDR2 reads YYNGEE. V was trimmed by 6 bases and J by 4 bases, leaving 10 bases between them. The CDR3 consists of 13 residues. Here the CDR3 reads CASTKEGTGELFF. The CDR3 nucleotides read TGTGCCAGCACCAAAGAGGGCACCGGGGAGCTGTTTTTT. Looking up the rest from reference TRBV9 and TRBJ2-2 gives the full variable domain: DSGVTQTPKHLITATGQRVTLRCSPRSGDLSVYWYQQSLDQGLQFLIQYYNGEERAKGNILERFSAQQFPDLHSELNLSSLELGDSALYFCASTKEGTGELFFGEGSRLTVL.

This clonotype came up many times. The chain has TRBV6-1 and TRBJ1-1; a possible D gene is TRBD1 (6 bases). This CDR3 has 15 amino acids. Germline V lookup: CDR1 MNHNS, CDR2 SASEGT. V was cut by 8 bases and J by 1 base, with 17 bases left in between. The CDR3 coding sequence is TGTGCCAGCGGGGAGTGGGCGGGGGCGAACACTGAAGCTTTCTTT. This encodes CASGEWAGANTEAFF.

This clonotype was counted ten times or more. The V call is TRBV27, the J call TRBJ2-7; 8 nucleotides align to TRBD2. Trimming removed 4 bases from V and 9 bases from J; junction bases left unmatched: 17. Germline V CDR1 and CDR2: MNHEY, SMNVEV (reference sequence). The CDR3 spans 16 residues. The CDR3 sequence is CASSWLSRGGRGGQYF. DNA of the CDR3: TGTGCCAGCAGTTGGCTTAGCCGGGGCGGACGGGGGGGGCAGTACTTC.

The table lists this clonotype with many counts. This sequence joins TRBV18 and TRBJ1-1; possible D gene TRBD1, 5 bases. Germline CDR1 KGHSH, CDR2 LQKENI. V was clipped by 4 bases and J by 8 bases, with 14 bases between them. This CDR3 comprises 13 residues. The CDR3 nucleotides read TGTGCCAGCTCACAACTAGGGGTAGCAGAAGCTTTCTTT. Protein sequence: CASSQLGVAEAFF.

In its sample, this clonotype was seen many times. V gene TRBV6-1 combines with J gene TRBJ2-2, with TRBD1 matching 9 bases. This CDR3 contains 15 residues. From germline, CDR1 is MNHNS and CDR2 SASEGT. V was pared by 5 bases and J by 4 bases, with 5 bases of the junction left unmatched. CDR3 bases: TGTGCCAGCAGTCAACAGGGGGCTGGCACCGGGGAGCTGTTTTTT. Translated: CASSQQGAGTGELFF.

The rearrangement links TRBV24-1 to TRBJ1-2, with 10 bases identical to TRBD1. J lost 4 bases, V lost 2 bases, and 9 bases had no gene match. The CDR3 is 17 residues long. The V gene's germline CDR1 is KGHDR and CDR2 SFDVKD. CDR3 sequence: CATSDSRGTGEIYGYTF. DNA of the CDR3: TGTGCCACCAGTGATTCCCGTGGGACAGGGGAGATCTATGGCTACACCTTC.